These 5 T cell receptor beta chains share one sample of origin, sequenced in a study of post-analysis software for immune sequencing data (dated by TCRdb to the mid-2010s). Their antigens remain unidentified. Library generation was performed with PCR. TCRdb shows the sequencer as Illumina HiSeq 2500. To reduce PCR and sequencing biases, unique molecular identifiers were built into the TCR beta cDNA libraries. TCRdb reprocessing: public reads trimmed at Q25 with fastp, clones called with MiXCR, in-frame beta chains kept. Merged by CDR3 protein, the rows form single entries marked with the most common genes and DNA. The sample table lists about 170,000 distinct CDR3 sequences, around 30% of them with a count of one. The top ten clones comprise roughly 1.6% of the sample. Study-wide conclusions, independent of this receptor: Patients showed significantly higher frequencies than controls for a handful of TRBV segments, among them TRBV5-6, TRBV5-1 and TRBV20-1.

The material sequenced was blood. All receptors derive from a girl aged 10 to 17 with multiple sclerosis.

This clonotype was counted ten times or more. The chain links TRBV20-1 to TRBJ2-7, with TRBD2 identical over 7 bases. Per the germline V gene, CDR1 is DFQATT and CDR2 is SNEGSKA (reference sequence). J gave up 3 bases and V 6 bases, and 11 bases lay outside the gene matches. The length of the CDR3 is 14 residues. The CDR3 DNA sequence: TGCAGTGCCGCGCTGGGACTACAATTCTACGAGCAGTACTTC. Translated, it gives CSAALGLQFYEQYF.

The sample holds a few counts of this clonotype. The gene calls are TRBV4-1 and TRBJ1-5; a possible D gene is TRBD1 (5 bases). CDR1 is MGHRA, CDR2 YSYEKL, per germline. This CDR3 contains 15 residues. Trimming stripped 3 bases from V and 12 bases from J, with 21 bases between. CDR3 DNA: TGCGCCAGCAGCCATGGCGACGGCTCAGGGAGGCGCCAGCATTTT. Translating it yields CASSHGDGSGRRQHF.

This clonotype has ten or more counts. This chain links TRBV29-1 with TRBJ2-5; no reliable D call. The CDR3 covers 13 residues. The ends were cut back, 1 base at V and 7 bases at J, with 13 bases in the middle. The germline V gene has CDR1 SQVTM and CDR2 ANQGSEA. The CDR3 DNA reads as TGCAGCGTTGAAGTGAAACTAATCGGGACCCAGTACTTC. Amino acids: CSVEVKLIGTQYF.

This clonotype was detected ten times or more. The chain couples TRBV7-8 to TRBJ2-7; 7 positions agree with TRBD2. Germline values: CDR1 SGHVS, CDR2 FQNEAQ. The V segment lost 5 bases and the J segment 2 bases; nucleotides outside the gene matches: 6. The CDR3 sequence is 14 residues long. The CDR3 region has the DNA TGTGCCAGCAGCCTACGGCTAGCGGCCTACGAGCAGTACTTC. Translation: CASSLRLAAYEQYF.

The chain carries TRBV30 and TRBJ2-1, with D possibly being TRBD1 or TRBD2 (5 bases each). Per germline, CDR1 GTSNPN and CDR2 SVGIG (reference sequence). Trimming took off 6 bases at V and 10 bases at J, with 16 bases between the two ends. CDR3 size: 12 residues. The chain's CDR3 is CACTLVWDEQFF. DNA of the CDR3: TGTGCCTGCACCCTGGTTTGGGACGAGCAGTTCTTC.